Sequencing of this T cell receptor beta chain was carried out in a study of blood T cell repertoires in COVID-19. V was clipped by 5 bases and J by 7 bases, with 11 bases between them. Germline V gene sequence: CDR1 SGHNT, CDR2 YENEEA. The CDR3 runs to 12 residues. Repertoires were generated with immunoSEQ multiplex PCR, while TCRdb's copy carries only in-frame clones and drops some. Seen here are more than 55,000 clones, roughly 92% observed once, and the top ten hold around 4.6%. The clonotype comes from a man in his fifties with active COVID-19. V is TRBV11-3 and J is TRBJ2-5; possibly TRBD2 for D (5 bases). The sequenced sample consisted of peripheral blood. The CDR3 sequence is CASSLERLTQYF. The CDR3 nucleotides are TGTGCCAGCAGCCTCGAGCGGTTGACCCAGTACTTC.